This entry lists 25 T cell receptor beta chains sequenced from one sample in a study of cytomegalovirus exposure and HLA in healthy donors. PCR primers comprised 60 Vbeta and 13 Jbeta primers. Profiled with immunoSEQ multiplex PCR; TCRdb holds only in-frame clones, not every one. Among roughly 250,000 clones listed, 75% to 85% were seen once. The sequenced sample consisted of PBMCs. Receptors originate from a girl aged 2 to 10 in good health and CMV-seronegative.

The CDR3 reads CASSMIEGGTAYNEQFF. The CDR3, as DNA: TGTGCCAGCAGCATGATAGAGGGCGGGACGGCCTACAATGAGCAGTTCTTC. The chain recombines TRBV5-4 with TRBJ2-1; D might be TRBD2 (6 bases). Germline V lookup: CDR1 SGHNT, CDR2 YYREEE (reference sequence). This CDR3 region has 17 residues. Trimming stripped 4 bases from V and 2 bases from J, with 19 bases between.

This chain uses TRBV15 with TRBJ2-3; TRBD2 is a possible D gene (6 bases). CDR3 length: 16 residues. V lost 1 base, J lost 0 bases, and 11 bases lay in between. The germline gives CDR1 LNHNV, CDR2 YYDKDF (reference sequence). The CDR3 DNA reads TGTGCCACCAGCAGAGGGGACTTCCCAAGCACAGATACGCAGTATTTT. Protein product: CATSRGDFPSTDTQYF. Filled out from reference TRBV15 and TRBJ2-3, the complete variable domain reads DAMVIQNPRYQVTQFGKPVTLSCSQTLNHNVMYWYQQKSSQAPKLLFHYYDKDFNNEADTPDNFQSRRPNTSFCFLDIRSPGLGDTAMYLCATSRGDFPSTDTQYFGPGTRLTVL.

The CDR3 DNA reads as TGTGCCAGTAGCCGGGGAAGACTAGCGGCGTTAGGGAACATTCAGTACTTC. Its protein is CASSRGRLAALGNIQYF. V is TRBV19 and J is TRBJ2-4; 9 bases line up with TRBD2. The CDR3 contains 17 residues. The ends lost 6 bases at V and 7 bases at J; junction bases unmatched: 16. The germline V gene has CDR1 LNHDA and CDR2 SQIVND (reference sequence). The full variable domain, with the rest looked up from reference TRBV19 and TRBJ2-4, is DGGITQSPKYLFRKEGQNVTLSCEQNLNHDAMYWYRQDPGQGLRLIYYSQIVNDFQKGDIAEGYSVSREKKESFPLTVTSAQKNPTAFYLCASSRGRLAALGNIQYFGAGTRLSVL.

The chain uses TRBV5-4 and TRBJ2-3; weak D call: TRBD1 (6 bases). Germline lookup yields CDR1 SGHNT and CDR2 YYREEE (reference sequence). Trimming removed 2 bases from V and 3 bases from J, with 16 bases in between. The CDR3 runs to 16 residues. DNA of the CDR3: TGTGCCAGCAGCTTTTCCACAGGGATTAGAACAGATACGCAGTATTTT. Translated: CASSFSTGIRTDTQYF. Supplemented by reference TRBV5-4 and TRBJ2-3, the full variable domain reads ETGVTQSPTHLIKTRGQQVTLRCSSQSGHNTVSWYQQALGQGPQFIFQYYREEENGRGNFPPRFSGLQFPNYSSELNVNALELDDSALYLCASSFSTGIRTDTQYFGPGTRLTVL.

V gene TRBV6-5 combines with J gene TRBJ2-4, with 9 bases fitting TRBD2. The CDR3 has 15 amino acids. V lost 6 bases, J lost 6 bases, and 9 bases stayed unmatched. From germline, CDR1 is MNHEY and CDR2 SVGAGI. CDR3 region: CASSPSGISGNIQYF. In nucleotides, the CDR3 is TGTGCCAGCAGCCCTAGCGGGATATCGGGAAACATTCAGTACTTC.

The chain is built from TRBV7-2 and TRBJ1-4; no clear D gene. Germline V gene lookup returns CDR1 SGHTA and CDR2 FQGNSA. The CDR3 length is 13 residues. The V and J ends lost 1 base and 8 bases respectively, with 8 bases between them. CDR3 nucleotide sequence: TGTGCCAGCAGCTTAGTGGGCGGGGAAAAACTGTTTTTT. The encoded protein is CASSLVGGEKLFF.

This clone was seen just once. Germline is not matched at one junction end, which may reflect a read error. The genes are TRBV7-9 and TRBJ1-3; a weak D match, TRBD1 (5 bases). The CDR3 length is 16 residues. The germline gives CDR1 SEHNR, CDR2 FQNEAQ (reference sequence). CDR3 region: CSSSPSGGSSGNTIYF. The CDR3 nucleotides are TGTTCCAGCAGCCCTAGTGGGGGGAGCTCTGGAAACACCATATATTTT.

V usage is TRBV6-1 and J usage is TRBJ1-2; D gene ambiguous. The CDR3 has 15 residues. The germline V gene encodes CDR1 MNHNS and CDR2 SASEGT. Deletions cut 5 bases from V and 1 base from J, with 14 bases between. CDR3 sequence: CASSLRLRINYGYTF. CDR3 nucleotide sequence: TGTGCCAGCAGTCTCCGACTAAGAATTAACTATGGCTACACCTTC.

This rearrangement joins TRBV6-5 to TRBJ1-2; a weak D match, TRBD1 (5 bases). The CDR3 length is 13 residues. Germline V lookup: CDR1 MNHEY, CDR2 SVGAGI. Trimming took 0 bases from V and 3 from J, leaving 5 bases between them. CDR3 in DNA: TGTGCCAGCAGTTACTCAGGGGACTATGGCTACACCTTC. This gives the protein CASSYSGDYGYTF.

The chain links TRBV28 to TRBJ2-1, with 7 nucleotides matching TRBD2. J was trimmed by 7 bases and V by 5 bases; bases with no gene match: 5. Per germline, CDR1 MDHEN and CDR2 SYDVKM. The CDR3 length is 13 residues. The CDR3 is CASSPWGGNEQFF. The CDR3 DNA reads as TGTGCCAGCAGTCCTTGGGGGGGAAATGAGCAGTTCTTC.

The chain has TRBV7-9 and TRBJ1-1, with a possible D match to TRBD1 (6 bases). This CDR3 region has 17 residues. Germline assignment: CDR1 SEHNR and CDR2 FQNEAQ (reference sequence). V gave up 6 bases and J gave up 3 bases, with 23 bases separating them. The CDR3 region is CASRRRVSTGRDTEAFF. CDR3 in DNA: TGTGCCAGCAGGAGAAGGGTGTCGACAGGCCGAGACACTGAAGCTTTCTTT. Supplemented by reference TRBV7-9 and TRBJ1-1, the full variable domain reads DTGVSQNPRHKITKRGQNVTFRCDPISEHNRLYWYRQTLGQGPEFLTYFQNEAQLEKSRLLSDRFSAERPKGSFSTLEIQRTEQGDSAMYLCASRRRVSTGRDTEAFFGQGTRLTVV.

Concerning this clone: One junction end does not reproduce the germline sequence, and a read error may be involved. The chain recombines TRBV7-6 with TRBJ2-7; possible D gene TRBD2, 6 bases. This CDR3 region has 13 residues. Germline V gene sequence: CDR1 SGHVS, CDR2 FNYEAQ. CDR3 DNA sequence: TGTGCCAACAGCTACGGGAGTGCGGGGGAGCAGTACTTC. This gives the protein CANSYGSAGEQYF.

The chain recombines TRBV6-1 with TRBJ2-4, with 7 nucleotides matching TRBD2. V was clipped by 4 bases and J by 1 base; unmatched bases: 7. The CDR3 length is 16 residues. The germline gives CDR1 MNHNS, CDR2 SASEGT. The CDR3 DNA follows: TGTGCCAGCAGTGGGCTAGCGGCATTCGCCAAAAACATTCAGTACTTC. Translation gives CASSGLAAFAKNIQYF.

This clone was seen more than once but under ten times. The genes are TRBV7-9 and TRBJ2-7; tentative D call: TRBD1 (5 bases). CDR3 size: 17 residues. The germline CDR1 and CDR2 sequences are SEHNR and FQNEAQ (reference sequence). The V gene lost 2 bases and the J gene lost 3 bases, with 20 bases spanning the gap. This CDR3 reads CASSLSSRSGSIYEQYF. The CDR3, as DNA: TGTGCCAGCAGCTTATCGTCGAGGTCAGGGTCTATCTACGAGCAGTACTTC. The full variable domain, in which reference TRBV7-9 and TRBJ2-7 provide the parts outside the CDR3, is DTGVSQNPRHKITKRGQNVTFRCDPISEHNRLYWYRQTLGQGPEFLTYFQNEAQLEKSRLLSDRFSAERPKGSFSTLEIQRTEQGDSAMYLCASSLSSRSGSIYEQYFGPGTRLTVT.

The V gene is TRBV19, the J gene TRBJ2-7; 8 positions agree with TRBD1. This CDR3 comprises 16 residues. The germline gives CDR1 LNHDA, CDR2 SQIVND (reference sequence). Trimming took 3 bases from V and 3 from J; bases not matched to a gene: 10. The CDR3 loop is CASSMLRGPGFYEQYF. The CDR3 DNA reads TGTGCCAGTAGTATGCTCAGGGGGCCAGGATTCTACGAGCAGTACTTC. The full variable domain, its missing parts supplied by reference TRBV19 and TRBJ2-7, is DGGITQSPKYLFRKEGQNVTLSCEQNLNHDAMYWYRQDPGQGLRLIYYSQIVNDFQKGDIAEGYSVSREKKESFPLTVTSAQKNPTAFYLCASSMLRGPGFYEQYFGPGTRLTVT.

This clone was picked up one time. The V and J genes are TRBV4-2 and TRBJ2-1; D gene uncertain. Germline V gene data show CDR1 as LGHNA and CDR2 as YNFKEQ. This CDR3 is built from 13 residues. Trimming left V 1 base short and J 6 bases short, with 7 bases between. The CDR3: CASSQGESNEQFF. The CDR3 coding sequence is TGTGCCAGCAGCCAAGGCGAGTCCAATGAGCAGTTCTTC.

This clone has a handful of counts. The genes are TRBV20-1 and TRBJ1-2; no clear D gene. Germline assignment: CDR1 DFQATT and CDR2 SNEGSKA (reference sequence). V was clipped by 4 bases and J by 2 bases, with 5 bases between them. CDR3 length equals 11 residues. The CDR3 nucleotides read TGCAGTGCTAAACAGAACTATGGCTACACCTTC. The encoded protein is CSAKQNYGYTF.

The chain has TRBV5-6 and TRBJ2-5; 9 bases are a match to TRBD2. This CDR3 is built from 14 residues. The germline V gene encodes CDR1 SGHDT and CDR2 YYEEEE. V shed 4 bases, J shed 5 bases, and the junction held 6 bases outside the gene matches. The CDR3 DNA reads TGTGCCAGCAGCCAAACTAGCGGGTCTGAGACCCAGTACTTC. Translating it yields CASSQTSGSETQYF.

The CDR3 spells CASSQDARQTLNTEAFF. Written as DNA, the CDR3 is TGCGCCAGCAGCCAAGATGCCCGACAGACCCTGAACACTGAAGCTTTCTTT. This chain uses TRBV4-1 with TRBJ1-1, with a tentative D call TRBD1 (5 bases). This CDR3 is 17 amino acids long. The germline V and J ends were trimmed by 0 bases and 0 bases, with 14 bases remaining between them. The germline V gene has CDR1 MGHRA and CDR2 YSYEKL.

The genes are TRBV6-5 and TRBJ2-1; D may be TRBD2 (6 bases). The CDR3 is 15 residues long. Trimming left V 7 bases short and J 6 bases short, with 19 bases between. CDR1 and CDR2 from the germline V gene are MNHEY and SVGAGI. The CDR3: CASTAARTSSNEQFF. CDR3 nucleotide sequence: TGTGCCAGCACCGCCGCCCGTACTAGCAGCAATGAGCAGTTCTTC.

The chain has TRBV6-5 and TRBJ2-7; D is unresolved. The V end was cut by 6 bases, the J end by 3 bases, with 18 bases between. The CDR3 has 15 residues. Germline loops: CDR1 MNHEY, CDR2 SVGAGI. As DNA, the CDR3 is TGTGCCAGCAGCTCCCCCACCCCTTCAGGCTACGAGCAGTACTTC. This gives the protein CASSSPTPSGYEQYF.

V is TRBV2 and J is TRBJ2-1; no reliable D call. Trimming left V 7 bases short and J 3 bases short, with 7 bases between. The CDR3 has 12 amino acids. The germline gives CDR1 SNHLY, CDR2 FYNNEI. The CDR3 region is CASMGVYNEQFF. CDR3 nucleotides: TGTGCCAGCATGGGCGTCTACAATGAGCAGTTCTTC.

The rearrangement links TRBV29-1 to TRBJ2-1, with 9 bases fitting TRBD2. The CDR3 spans 16 residues. Germline CDR1 and CDR2: SQVTM and ANQGSEA. Trimming took 4 bases from V and 0 from J; bases not matched to a gene: 7. The CDR3 DNA is TGCAGCGTTGCAGGGCTAGCGGGAATCTCCTACAATGAGCAGTTCTTC. Its translation is CSVAGLAGISYNEQFF.

V gene TRBV6-5 combines with J gene TRBJ2-7; D perhaps matches TRBD1 (6 bases). Trimming took 8 bases from V and 2 from J, leaving 13 bases between them. The CDR3 totals 13 residues. CDR1 and CDR2 (germline): MNHEY, SVGAGI. In DNA, the CDR3 is TGTGCCAGCGGTAATGGACAGACCTACGAGCAGTACTTC. Translating it yields CASGNGQTYEQYF.

This clone was seen only a few times. V and J are TRBV28 and TRBJ2-5; 7 nucleotides agree with TRBD2. J gave up 3 bases and V 8 bases, and 9 bases lay outside the gene matches. This CDR3 has 14 amino acids. Germline V gene sequence: CDR1 MDHEN, CDR2 SYDVKM. The CDR3 DNA reads TGTGCCAGCGGCAGTCGACTAGCTGAAGAGACCCAGTACTTC. It specifies CASGSRLAEETQYF.